Listed below are T cell receptor beta chains from one sample, sequenced in a study of T cells after yellow fever vaccination. MiXCR, applied by TCRdb to the 5' RACE reads, yields one record per CDR3 protein. The sample lists under 600,000 distinct CDR3 sequences; roughly a fifth were seen once. The starting material was PBMCs, obtained about 20 days after the first yellow fever vaccination. Receptors were obtained from a man in his late teens or twenties who received the YFV17D yellow fever vaccine. Each CDR3 is given with its conserved first and last residue. Each record gives: V gene, D gene, J gene, clone size, CDR3 DNA, CDR3 protein. The D gene is left open where the match is weak. Rows give clone size only sometimes, using once, few, many, or a class for an expanded clone.

V gene: TRBV9; D gene: .; J gene: TRBJ1-1; clone size: .; CDR3 DNA: TGTGCCAGCAGCGTAGAGAGGTACACTGAAGCTTTCTTT; CDR3 protein: CASSVERYTEAFF
V gene: TRBV11-2; D gene: TRBD1; J gene: TRBJ1-2; clone size: few; CDR3 DNA: TGTGCCAGCAGCTTAGTTCCCGGACAGGGGGTCTTCGGCTATGGCTACACCTTC; CDR3 protein: CASSLVPGQGVFGYGYTF
V gene: TRBV4-3; D gene: .; J gene: TRBJ2-3; clone size: .; CDR3 DNA: TGCGCCAGCAGCCAAGAGCGGGCGGGGCTTGGGGATACGCAGTATTTT; CDR3 protein: CASSQERAGLGDTQYF
V gene: TRBV30; D gene: .; J gene: TRBJ2-5; clone size: .; CDR3 DNA: TGTGCCTGGTGGAGAGGCCTACCGGAGACCCAGTACTTC; CDR3 protein: CAWWRGLPETQYF
V gene: TRBV5-6; D gene: .; J gene: TRBJ2-7; clone size: many; CDR3 DNA: TGTGCCAGCAGCGGGAAGGACTACTCCTACGAGCAGTACTTC; CDR3 protein: CASSGKDYSYEQYF
V gene: TRBV7-9; D gene: TRBD1; J gene: TRBJ1-1; clone size: once; CDR3 DNA: TGTGCCAGCAGCTCTAGCAGGGGGGGGAACACTGAAGCTTTCTTT; CDR3 protein: CASSSSRGGNTEAFF
V gene: TRBV10-3; D gene: .; J gene: TRBJ1-1; clone size: .; CDR3 DNA: TGTGCCATCAGTGAGGGGGAGGACACTGAAGCTTTCTTT; CDR3 protein: CAISEGEDTEAFF
V gene: TRBV18; D gene: TRBD1; J gene: TRBJ2-7; clone size: .; CDR3 DNA: TGTGCCAGCTCACCACCGGGACAGCCTAGGGGCGAGCAGTACTTC; CDR3 protein: CASSPPGQPRGEQYF
V gene: TRBV3-1; D gene: TRBD2; J gene: TRBJ2-1; clone size: .; CDR3 DNA: TGTGCCAGCAGCCAGGATGGACTAGCGGCCGAGCAGTTCTTC; CDR3 protein: CASSQDGLAAEQFF
V gene: TRBV27; D gene: TRBD1; J gene: TRBJ1-5; clone size: .; CDR3 DNA: TGTGCCAGCAGTCCCCACTTGACAGGGACCTTTCGTGGGAATCAGCCCCAGCATTTT; CDR3 protein: CASSPHLTGTFRGNQPQHF
V gene: TRBV5-1; D gene: .; J gene: TRBJ2-3; clone size: few; CDR3 DNA: TGCGCCAGCAGCCCGAGGAACTCAGATACGCAGTATTTT; CDR3 protein: CASSPRNSDTQYF
V gene: TRBV20-1; D gene: .; J gene: TRBJ2-5; clone size: .; CDR3 DNA: TGCAGTGCTAGAGGACCACGGGACAAAACGGAGACCCAGTACTTC; CDR3 protein: CSARGPRDKTETQYF
V gene: TRBV6-1; D gene: TRBD1; J gene: TRBJ2-1; clone size: .; CDR3 DNA: TGTGCCAGCAGGTCCGGGACAGGGGGCAGTTTCGGTGAGCAGTTCTTC; CDR3 protein: CASRSGTGGSFGEQFF
V gene: TRBV7-9; D gene: TRBD2; J gene: TRBJ2-5; clone size: few; CDR3 DNA: TGTGCCAGCAGCTCCTTTAGCGGGGGGGCCCAAGAGACCCAGTACTTC; CDR3 protein: CASSSFSGGAQETQYF
V gene: TRBV7-2; D gene: .; J gene: TRBJ2-5; clone size: .; CDR3 DNA: TGTGCCAGCAGCCCGGCGGAGGGGGTCCATAAGACCCAGTACTTC; CDR3 protein: CASSPAEGVHKTQYF
V gene: TRBV6-5; D gene: .; J gene: TRBJ1-5; clone size: .; CDR3 DNA: TGTGCCAGCAGTTACGGGTTCGATCAGCCCCAGCATTTT; CDR3 protein: CASSYGFDQPQHF
V gene: TRBV5-1; D gene: .; J gene: TRBJ2-5; clone size: many; CDR3 DNA: TGCGCCAGCAGCTTGGGGACCGTGAGGGGAGAGACCCAGTACTTC; CDR3 protein: CASSLGTVRGETQYF
V gene: TRBV18; D gene: TRBD1; J gene: TRBJ2-2; clone size: few; CDR3 DNA: TGTGCCAGCTCACTGGGACAGCTCGCGAACACCGGGGAGCTGTTTTTT; CDR3 protein: CASSLGQLANTGELFF
V gene: TRBV4-2; D gene: .; J gene: TRBJ2-1; clone size: .; CDR3 DNA: TGTGCCAGCAGTGAGGCAGGCGAGCAGTTCTTC; CDR3 protein: CASSEAGEQFF
V gene: TRBV7-9; D gene: TRBD1; J gene: TRBJ2-2; clone size: .; CDR3 DNA: TGTGCCAGCAGCATGGACAGGGGGCCCCGCATCGGGGAGCTGTTTTTT; CDR3 protein: CASSMDRGPRIGELFF
V gene: TRBV4-3; D gene: .; J gene: TRBJ2-1; clone size: few; CDR3 DNA: TGCGCCAGCAGCTTTCTGTGGGGCTTCTCCTACAATGAGCAGTTCTTC; CDR3 protein: CASSFLWGFSYNEQFF
V gene: TRBV7-8; D gene: .; J gene: TRBJ2-1; clone size: .; CDR3 DNA: TGTGCCAGTCGGGTATCTCTTTACAATGAGCAGTTCTTC; CDR3 protein: CASRVSLYNEQFF
V gene: TRBV11-2; D gene: .; J gene: TRBJ1-1; clone size: .; CDR3 DNA: TGTGCCAGCAGCTTATATTCACAGGACCTGAGAGAAGCTTTCTTT; CDR3 protein: CASSLYSQDLREAFF
V gene: TRBV20-1; D gene: TRBD1; J gene: TRBJ2-1; clone size: .; CDR3 DNA: TGCAGTGCGGGCGACAGGGGGGGATGGGATGAGCAGTTCTTC; CDR3 protein: CSAGDRGGWDEQFF
V gene: TRBV29-1; D gene: .; J gene: TRBJ1-2; clone size: .; CDR3 DNA: TGCAGCGTTGCATCTGGGTATGGCTACACCTTC; CDR3 protein: CSVASGYGYTF
V gene: TRBV20-1; D gene: .; J gene: TRBJ2-3; clone size: many; CDR3 DNA: TGCAGTGTCCCGACTACTGGCACAGATACGCAGTATTTT; CDR3 protein: CSVPTTGTDTQYF
V gene: TRBV12-3/TRBV12-4; D gene: .; J gene: TRBJ2-1; clone size: .; CDR3 DNA: TGTGCCAGCAGTTTAATAAGTTACACTGAGCAGTTCTTC; CDR3 protein: CASSLISYTEQFF
V gene: TRBV4-2; D gene: TRBD1; J gene: TRBJ2-2; clone size: few; CDR3 DNA: TGTGCCAGCAGCCCCCGGGACAGGGGTTCCGGGGAGCTGTTTTTT; CDR3 protein: CASSPRDRGSGELFF
V gene: TRBV5-1; D gene: .; J gene: TRBJ2-3; clone size: few; CDR3 DNA: TGCGCCAGCAGCTGGATTTCCCCAGATACGCAGTATTTT; CDR3 protein: CASSWISPDTQYF
V gene: TRBV7-2; D gene: TRBD2; J gene: TRBJ2-7; clone size: few; CDR3 DNA: TGTGCCAGCAGCCGAAATCCGCCCGGGGGGGACTCCTTCGAGCAGTACTTC; CDR3 protein: CASSRNPPGGDSFEQYF
V gene: TRBV12-3/TRBV12-4; D gene: .; J gene: TRBJ1-5; clone size: .; CDR3 DNA: TGTGCCAGCAGTTTAGTCAATAGCAATCAGCCCCAGCATTTT; CDR3 protein: CASSLVNSNQPQHF
V gene: TRBV12-3/TRBV12-4; D gene: .; J gene: TRBJ2-2; clone size: .; CDR3 DNA: TGTGCCAGCAGTCCTTGGACAGTTTCCACCGGGGAGCTGTTTTTT; CDR3 protein: CASSPWTVSTGELFF
V gene: TRBV5-1; D gene: TRBD1; J gene: TRBJ2-7; clone size: few; CDR3 DNA: TGCGCCAGCAGCTTCGCACAGGGGAACGACGAGCAGTACTTC; CDR3 protein: CASSFAQGNDEQYF
V gene: TRBV18; D gene: .; J gene: TRBJ2-1; clone size: few; CDR3 DNA: TGTGCCAGCTCACCGGGACGGGCGGATTTGAATGAGCAGTTCTTC; CDR3 protein: CASSPGRADLNEQFF
V gene: TRBV5-8; D gene: .; J gene: TRBJ2-3; clone size: .; CDR3 DNA: TGTGCCAGCAGCCCCGAGGGGGGGGGTGTTACGCAGTATTTT; CDR3 protein: CASSPEGGGVTQYF
V gene: TRBV12-5; D gene: .; J gene: TRBJ2-3; clone size: .; CDR3 DNA: TGTGCTAGTGGTTTAAGCACGGACAGCACAGATACGCAGTATTTT; CDR3 protein: CASGLSTDSTDTQYF
V gene: TRBV28; D gene: .; J gene: TRBJ1-2; clone size: .; CDR3 DNA: TGTGCCAGCAGTATCCGACTAGGTCCCTATGGCTACACCTTC; CDR3 protein: CASSIRLGPYGYTF
V gene: TRBV15; D gene: .; J gene: TRBJ2-1; clone size: few; CDR3 DNA: TGTGCCACCAGCAGACCGACGGTGAATGAGCAGTTCTTC; CDR3 protein: CATSRPTVNEQFF
V gene: TRBV6-1; D gene: .; J gene: TRBJ1-6; clone size: few; CDR3 DNA: TGTGCCAGCGCCGACACCAGGGACACCCCTACCCACTTT; CDR3 protein: CASADTRDTPTHF
V gene: TRBV6-5; D gene: .; J gene: TRBJ2-5; clone size: medium-sized; CDR3 DNA: TGTGCCAGCAGTTACCTCCGGACTGTACAAGAGACCCAGTACTTC; CDR3 protein: CASSYLRTVQETQYF
V gene: TRBV6-1; D gene: .; J gene: TRBJ2-3; clone size: .; CDR3 DNA: TGTGCCAGCAGCGCGAGCGCAGATACGCAGTATTTT; CDR3 protein: CASSASADTQYF
V gene: TRBV7-2; D gene: .; J gene: TRBJ1-2; clone size: .; CDR3 DNA: TGTGCCAGCACGAGGAGTTCGGGCTATGGCTACACCTTC; CDR3 protein: CASTRSSGYGYTF
V gene: TRBV11-2; D gene: .; J gene: TRBJ2-1; clone size: few; CDR3 DNA: TGTGCCAGCAGTAAGGAGTCAAGCTCCTACAATGAGCAGTTCTTC; CDR3 protein: CASSKESSSYNEQFF
V gene: TRBV4-3; D gene: TRBD2; J gene: TRBJ2-5; clone size: .; CDR3 DNA: TGCGCCAGCAGCCCAGTTGGGGGGGAAGAGACCCAGTACTTC; CDR3 protein: CASSPVGGEETQYF
V gene: TRBV20-1; D gene: .; J gene: TRBJ2-3; clone size: .; CDR3 DNA: TGCAGTGCCCCTGGGGTGGGGGGGGCTTACACAGATACGCAGTATTTT; CDR3 protein: CSAPGVGGAYTDTQYF
V gene: TRBV19; D gene: .; J gene: TRBJ2-1; clone size: few; CDR3 DNA: TGTGCCAGTAGGGGCCCCGCAACCTACAATGAGCAGTTCTTC; CDR3 protein: CASRGPATYNEQFF
V gene: TRBV6-1; D gene: .; J gene: TRBJ2-5; clone size: .; CDR3 DNA: TGTGCCAGCAGAGAGGACGGATACCATCAAGAGACCCAGTACTTC; CDR3 protein: CASREDGYHQETQYF
V gene: TRBV20-1; D gene: TRBD2; J gene: TRBJ2-3; clone size: .; CDR3 DNA: TGCAGTGCTAGAGAGTCTAGCGGGACAGATACGCAGTATTTT; CDR3 protein: CSARESSGTDTQYF
V gene: TRBV21-1; D gene: .; J gene: TRBJ2-5; clone size: many; CDR3 DNA: TGTGCCAGCAGCAAAAACCGTGGCAGGTTGGAAGAGACCCAGTACTTC; CDR3 protein: CASSKNRGRLEETQYF